Shown below are 3 T cell receptor beta chains from a single sample sequenced in a study of cytomegalovirus exposure and HLA in healthy donors. PCR amplification relied on 60 Vbeta primers (plus 13 Jbeta primers). Sequencing was performed with immunoSEQ multiplex PCR; in TCRdb, only in-frame clones are kept and a portion is missing. This table holds 250,000 to 350,000 clones, roughly 85% found once. The material sequenced was PBMCs. These receptors all stem from a man aged 40-49 years in good health and CMV-seropositive.

V usage is TRBV7-9 and J usage is TRBJ2-7; 7 nucleotides align to TRBD1. The germline gives CDR1 SEHNR, CDR2 FQNEAQ (reference sequence). V was clipped by 4 bases and J by 9 bases; unmatched bases: 6. CDR3 length: 12 amino acids. In nucleotides, the CDR3 is TGTGCCAGCAGCTGGTGGGACAGTTTGCAGTACTTC. This encodes CASSWWDSLQYF.

V and J are TRBV6-5 and TRBJ1-1; 10 nucleotides agree with TRBD1. Germline-derived CDR1 and CDR2 are MNHEY and SVGAGI. The CDR3 is 14 residues long. Losses at the gene ends were 7 bases for V and 4 bases for J; bases not matched to a gene: 6. The CDR3 region has the DNA TGTGCCAGCAACCCGGGACAGGGGAGCACTGAAGCTTTCTTT. Translation: CASNPGQGSTEAFF.

The chain carries TRBV5-4 and TRBJ2-7; TRBD1 agrees at 7 bases. Germline assignment: CDR1 SGHNT and CDR2 YYREEE (reference sequence). The CDR3 contains 16 residues. The junction had 12 bases not matched to a gene; V was cut back by 4 bases and J by 2 bases. This CDR3 is CASSHPGQERPYEQYF. The CDR3 DNA is TGTGCCAGCAGCCACCCAGGACAGGAGAGACCCTACGAGCAGTACTTC.